This TCR beta chain stems from a study of early T cells in non-severe SARS-CoV-2 infection. In germline, CDR1 is KGHSH, CDR2 LQKENI. The CDR3 totals 15 residues. Between the trimmed V and J ends, which lost 4 bases and 2 bases, there was a span of 13 bases. Each CDR3 protein is one row after TCRdb ran MiXCR on the 5' RACE reads. The sample includes roughly 80,000 distinct CDR3 sequences, about 11% of them seen just once. The receptor comes from an adult who was a healthcare worker with PCR-confirmed SARS-CoV-2 infection or an uninfected control (not recorded which). The source material was whole blood, sampled at baseline. The J gene is TRBJ2-3, the V gene TRBV18; D remains unclear. The CDR3 nucleotides read TGTGCCAGCTCACGTCCCCTAGGGCACACAGATACGCAGTATTTT. Translating gives CASSRPLGHTDTQYF.